This T cell receptor (beta chain) was captured in a study of regulatory T cells in long-lasting Graves disease (TCRdb year 2021). Broadly, across the study: Antithyroid drugs had been taken for less than 3 months by newly diagnosed Graves' disease patients. Persistent Graves' disease patients were compared with newly diagnosed Graves' disease patients by peripheral blood TCR sequencing and RNA sequencing. The study took place in China and was registered as a clinical trial. A total of some 35 samples underwent TCR sequencing, from roughly 13 patients with persistent Graves' disease and about 20 patients with newly diagnosed Graves' disease. The full study reports these points: Compared with newly diagnosed patients, patients with persistent Graves' disease had lower TCR Shannon entropy and fewer highly expanded clones, which suggests clonal expansion. Sequencing and analysis were restricted to the TCR beta chain. More public clonotypes were shared among persistent patients (around 3,000) than among newly diagnosed patients (roughly 960). TRBV28, TRBJ1-2 and TRBJ2-5 were preferentially used in persistent disease, while TRBV20-1 and TRBJ2-1 were favored in newly diagnosed disease. The authors acknowledged the small sample size as a limitation that may reduce accuracy. Peripheral blood alone was examined, since thyroid tissue, which constituted the primary lesion, could not be accessed.

CDR1 SQVTM and CDR2 ANQGSEA are derived from the germline V gene. Inclusive of the bounding cysteine and phenylalanine, the CDR3 is 15 residues long. Only CDR3 DNA remains: 45 bases, in frame from the first base. V loses 2 bases, J loses 5 bases, and the germline ends lie 18 bases apart. The library was produced with multiplex PCR. The sample was run on an Illumina HiSeq 4000. CDR3 regions were amplified by Arm-PCR with iRepertoire HTBI primers to construct TCR beta libraries. Gel purification was performed on PCR products prior to sequencing. The authors' pipeline ran thus. Across samples, about 63 TRBV and approximately 15 TRBJ segments were identified and used for gene usage analysis of CDR3 amino acid clonotypes. COPE and FqMerger were used to merge the filtered high-quality paired reads into contigs. BLAST was used to align contigs to the IMGT TRBV, TRBD and TRBJ reference genes, and CDR3 was defined following IMGT. Highly expanded clones were defined as clonotypes with a frequency above 0.1%. Repertoire diversity was measured by Shannon entropy, and V-J evenness by the Gini coefficient. A clonotype was considered public if more than one individual shared it. TCRdb handled the public reads itself, with Q25 trimming in fastp and clone calling in MiXCR, and kept productive beta chains. CDR3 protein sequences are deduplicated, and each keeps its most common genes and DNA. These V and J calls rely on TCRdb rather than the paper's analysis. In all, the sample holds 350,000 to 500,000 distinct CDR3 sequences, and roughly 15% of those were seen once. The ten biggest clones cover approximately 15% of the sample.

In regard to this clonotype: Its cognate antigen has yet to be identified. There are no base qualities to consult, and no much larger clone falls within one base.

This sample's time point label indicates: newly diagnosed GD, antithyroid drugs for less than 3 months. RNA was extracted from PBMCs in TRIzol for both TCR sequencing and RNA sequencing. Graves' disease was diagnosed according to American Thyroid Association guidelines. Patients for the study were recruited at an endocrinology department in Xi'an, China. From each patient, roughly 9 milliliters of peripheral blood was collected into an EDTA anticoagulant tube. PBMCs were isolated by Ficoll Paque Plus density gradient separation without further T cell sorting. An Agilent 2100 Bioanalyzer and agarose gel were used to check RNA quality, while a NanoDrop 2000 measured RNA concentration. These same data were also listed under a study on T cells in Graves' hyperthyroidism and ophthalmopathy. As the second paper documents: Graves' hyperthyroidism was defined as stable when no progression to ophthalmopathy occurred over 18 months of follow-up. Hyperthyroidism patients were newly diagnosed, with disease duration under 2 months, and aged 18 to 65 years. The study excluded patients with uncontrolled infections, other autoimmune diseases, pregnancy or lactation. Diagnoses were based on clinical symptoms, serum thyroxine and TRAb, thyroid ultrasound and orbital computed tomography. For the first round of RT-PCR on the TCR CDR3, the HTBI primer set was used together with the Qiagen OneStep RT-PCR kit. Most expanded thyroid clonotypes (frequency above 0.001) were also detected in blood, suggesting blood repertoires may reflect thyroid immune responses. In cross-validation, a model built on a 13 V-J signature told ophthalmopathy apart from stable hyperthyroidism with just under 90% sensitivity and roughly 81% specificity, and in testing the same model reached 80%/75%. In validation, the model predicted progression to ophthalmopathy a median of around six months before onset, with roughly 68% sensitivity and 72.22% specificity. To identify TCR V-J signatures that set the groups apart, the researchers used a discovery cohort of about a hundred patients, made up of 43 with Graves' ophthalmopathy and 55 to 65 with stable Graves' hyperthyroidism. An independent validation cohort of 18 to 20 hyperthyroidism patients and approximately 17 patients who later progressed to ophthalmopathy tested prospective prediction of ophthalmopathy. The approximately 98 discovery patients were randomly divided into training and test sets at a 7:3 ratio. Thyroid tissue and blood T-cell repertoires from six Graves' hyperthyroidism patients were also compared in the study. Once sampling was done, hyperthyroidism patients were given methimazole at a starting dose of 30 mg daily, whereas ophthalmopathy patients were given high-dose intravenous methylprednisolone. Libraries were constructed in a second round of multiplex PCR, after which size selection and purification were carried out. The libraries were sequenced on an Illumina HiSeq2000 using paired-end 100 bp reads. SOAPnuke was used to process the raw data, throwing out any read that contained adapters or uncalled bases, had a mean Phred below 15, or lacked an exact constant-primer or identifier match. COPE v1.2.5 was used to merge high-quality paired reads, and clonotypes were defined as unique nucleotide sequences. Clonotypes were aligned to IMGT TRBV, TRBD and TRBJ reference segments using MiTCR v1.1. The analysis included only V-J combinations with a frequency above 0.0001, which together covered around 99% of the repertoires. A TCS score was defined as the ratio of F50 (clonal expansion) to E x V (chaos), with BLOSUM62-based TCRdist applied between CDR3 peptides within each V-J. Welch's t-statistics and random forest reduced fewer than 550 V-J features to 13, which were used in a naive Bayes classifier (R e1071). Sample size was not statistically predetermined, and blinding of investigators to group allocation was not performed. The paper describes TCR Vbeta CDR3 sequencing of fewer than 150 peripheral blood samples, made up of roughly 45 ophthalmopathy patients, roughly 72 hyperthyroidism patients and some 17 progressor patients.

The specimen was peripheral blood mononuclear cells (PBMCs), collected at new diagnosis, from a patient treated with antithyroid drugs. The chain was built from TRBV29-1 and TRBJ2-5; the D gene cannot be named for sure. This TCR was recovered from a woman between 50 and 59 years old with Graves disease. Donor details come from another sample of the same person, matched by shared clones. The DNA sequence is given as TGCAGCGTTGAATATGGGCGGTTTGAACATGAGACCCAGTACTTC. Its coded protein is CSVEYGRFEHETQYF.